A selection of T cell receptor beta chains follows, all from one sample in a study of T cells in Graves' hyperthyroidism and ophthalmopathy. TCRdb re-analysed the multiplex PCR reads in MiXCR, keeping a single row per CDR3 protein. There are hundreds of thousands of distinct CDR3 sequences in the sample; just under 20% occur only once, and around 50% lies in the top ten. Sequenced material: blood. The receptors here all came from a middle-aged man with Graves' ophthalmopathy. The CDR3 runs from the conserved cysteine through the conserved F or W. A D gene is named only where the DNA matches it firmly. Expanded clones are given a class, and other clones once, few, many or no size at all.

V	size	length	J	D	CDR3	DNA
TRBV6-5	-	15	TRBJ2-7	-	CASSYGGGPPYEQYF	TGTGCCAGCAGTTACGGCGGAGGTCCACCCTACGAGCAGTACTTC
TRBV6-2/TRBV6-3	few	13	TRBJ1-1	-	CASSPTLSTEAFF	TGTGCCAGCAGTCCCACTCTGAGCACTGAAGCTTTCTTT
TRBV9	few	16	TRBJ2-3	TRBD2	CASSETSALPPDTQYF	TGTGCCAGCAGCGAAACTAGCGCCCTTCCGCCAGATACGCAGTATTTT
TRBV9	-	15	TRBJ1-4	-	CASNTGGGTDGKLFF	TGTGCCAGCAACACCGGAGGGGGGACGGACGGAAAACTGTTTTTT
TRBV12-3/TRBV12-4	-	10	TRBJ1-2	-	CASIGDGYTF	TGTGCCAGCATTGGGGACGGCTACACCTTC
TRBV9	-	15	TRBJ1-2	TRBD1	CASSVSPGQGDGYTF	TGTGCCAGCAGCGTAAGCCCCGGACAGGGTGATGGCTACACCTTC
TRBV5-1	few	14	TRBJ1-1	-	CASSPTRGPTEAFF	TGCGCCAGCAGCCCAACCAGGGGTCCCACTGAAGCTTTCTTT
TRBV12-3/TRBV12-4	many	13	TRBJ1-2	-	CASSSRVSYGYTF	TGTGCCAGCAGCTCCAGGGTGTCCTATGGCTACACCTTC
TRBV27	few	13	TRBJ2-1	TRBD1	CASSWGQGNEQFF	TGTGCCAGCAGTTGGGGACAGGGCAATGAGCAGTTCTTC
TRBV4-1	-	18	TRBJ2-6	TRBD1	CASSMDRTDVSGANVLTF	TGCGCCAGCAGTATGGACAGGACCGACGTCTCTGGGGCCAACGTCCTGACTTTC
TRBV15	many	13	TRBJ2-4	-	CATSRGNGYIQYF	TGTGCCACCAGCAGAGGAAACGGATACATTCAGTACTTC
TRBV25-1	-	14	TRBJ1-1	TRBD1	CASTTGQGNTEAFF	TGTGCCAGCACCACTGGACAGGGGAACACTGAAGCTTTCTTT
TRBV6-1	many	14	TRBJ2-7	TRBD1	CASARTGGSYEQYF	TGTGCCAGCGCAAGGACAGGGGGCTCCTACGAGCAGTACTTC
TRBV7-8	many	18	TRBJ2-5	-	CASSLYTRTGTLRETQYF	TGTGCCAGCAGCTTATATACCCGAACTGGGACCCTTAGGGAGACCCAGTACTTC
TRBV5-1	many	15	TRBJ2-1	TRBD1	CASSGGTGAYNEQFF	TGCGCCAGCTCAGGGGGGACAGGGGCCTACAATGAGCAGTTCTTC
TRBV7-2	-	15	TRBJ2-1	TRBD1	CASSAGQGTINEQFF	TGTGCCAGCAGCGCCGGACAGGGGACAATCAATGAGCAGTTCTTC
TRBV13	many	14	TRBJ2-7	-	CASSLIGGPGEQYF	TGTGCCAGCAGCTTAATAGGTGGGCCGGGAGAGCAGTACTTC
TRBV28	many	13	TRBJ2-7	-	CASSLTWDYEQYF	TGTGCCAGCAGTTTAACTTGGGACTACGAGCAGTACTTC
TRBV19	-	16	TRBJ1-6	TRBD1	CASSINRGTAYSPLHF	TGTGCCAGTAGTATTAATCGCGGGACAGCCTATTCGCCCCTCCACTTT
TRBV12-3/TRBV12-4	-	17	TRBJ1-2	-	CASSLGGPIPLRYGYTF	TGTGCCAGCAGTTTAGGGGGACCGATTCCTTTGCGCTATGGCTACACCTTC
TRBV7-9	-	16	TRBJ2-1	-	CANTRHLGLDPNEQFF	TGTGCCAACACCCGGCATTTGGGGTTGGACCCCAATGAGCAGTTCTTC
TRBV6-1	many	12	TRBJ1-2	-	CASKGGAYGYTF	TGTGCCAGCAAAGGGGGAGCCTATGGCTACACCTTC
TRBV9	-	16	TRBJ2-1	-	CASSVGGAGSYNEQSF	TGTGCCAGCAGCGTAGGGGGAGCGGGCTCCTACAATGAGCAGTCCTTC
TRBV19	-	16	TRBJ1-1	TRBD1	CASSPGTGGPQTEAFF	TGTGCCAGTAGCCCTGGGACAGGGGGGCCCCAAACTGAAGCTTTCTTT
TRBV20-1	many	10	TRBJ2-1	-	CSATSTRQFF	TGCAGTGCTACGTCTACGAGGCAGTTCTTC
TRBV2	-	14	TRBJ1-2	-	CASVVGGGNYGYTF	TGTGCCAGCGTAGTGGGAGGTGGGAACTATGGCTACACCTTC
TRBV7-8	many	13	TRBJ2-7	-	CASSPNDSPEQYF	TGTGCCAGCAGCCCCAACGACAGCCCCGAGCAGTACTTC
TRBV7-8	many	14	TRBJ2-7	-	CASRPRWASYEQYF	TGTGCCAGCAGACCCCGGTGGGCTTCCTACGAGCAGTACTTC
TRBV6-1	-	15	TRBJ1-2	-	CASSEFIGGNYGYTF	TGTGCCAGCAGCGAATTCATTGGGGGTAACTATGGCTACACCTTC
TRBV18	-	15	TRBJ2-1	TRBD2	CASSPPSGSWNEQFF	TGTGCCAGCTCACCACCTAGCGGGAGTTGGAATGAGCAGTTCTTC
TRBV24-1	few	14	TRBJ2-1	-	CATSDTARGNEQFF	TGTGCCACCAGTGATACCGCGAGGGGGAATGAGCAGTTCTTC
TRBV7-3	-	19	TRBJ1-5	TRBD1	CASSLPVGTGTHSNQPQHF	TGTGCCAGCAGCTTACCCGTCGGGACAGGGACTCATAGCAATCAGCCCCAGCATTTT
TRBV2	-	15	TRBJ2-3	-	CASSGPGSGPDTQYF	TGTGCCAGCAGTGGACCAGGCTCCGGTCCAGATACGCAGTATTTT
TRBV6-5	few	15	TRBJ1-2	TRBD1	CASSYGTGANYGYTF	TGTGCCAGCAGTTACGGGACAGGGGCGAACTATGGCTACACCTTC
TRBV28	many	16	TRBJ2-7	-	CASSLWGGPNSYEQYF	TGTGCCAGCAGTTTATGGGGGGGGCCGAACTCCTACGAGCAGTACTTC
TRBV6-2/TRBV6-3	-	16	TRBJ1-5	TRBD1	CASSSGQGGSNQPQHF	TGTGCCAGCAGTTCGGGACAGGGAGGAAGCAATCAGCCCCAGCATTTT
TRBV6-5	few	17	TRBJ2-1	-	CASSYSRASTSYNEQFF	TGTGCCAGCAGTTACAGCCGGGCGTCCACGTCTTACAATGAGCAGTTCTTC
TRBV7-6	-	15	TRBJ2-1	TRBD2	CASSLGPASGTEQFF	TGTGCCAGCAGCTTAGGCCCCGCTAGCGGGACTGAGCAGTTCTTC
TRBV11-2	many	14	TRBJ2-2	-	CASSYVRNTGELFF	TGTGCCAGCAGCTACGTAAGGAACACCGGGGAGCTGTTTTTT
TRBV2	many	14	TRBJ1-3	-	CASSETASGNTIYF	TGTGCCAGCAGTGAGACAGCTTCTGGAAACACCATATATTTT
TRBV27	many	14	TRBJ1-6	-	CASSPGPRNSPLHF	TGTGCCAGCAGCCCTGGTCCACGTAATTCACCCCTCCACTTT